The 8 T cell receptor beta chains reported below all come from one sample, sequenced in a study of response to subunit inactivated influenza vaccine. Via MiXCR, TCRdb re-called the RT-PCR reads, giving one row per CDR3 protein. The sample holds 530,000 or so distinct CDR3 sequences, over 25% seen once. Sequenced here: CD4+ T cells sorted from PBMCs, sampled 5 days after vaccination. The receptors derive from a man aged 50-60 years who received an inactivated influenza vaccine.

CDR3 sequence reads: CSASEGNMNTEAFF. CDR3 bases: TGCAGTGCTAGTGAGGGTAATATGAACACTGAAGCTTTCTTT. This rearrangement joins TRBV20-1 to TRBJ1-1; D is unresolved. Trimming stripped 3 bases from V and 0 bases from J, with 11 bases between. Germline V gene sequence: CDR1 DFQATT, CDR2 SNEGSKA (reference sequence). The length of the CDR3 is 14 residues.

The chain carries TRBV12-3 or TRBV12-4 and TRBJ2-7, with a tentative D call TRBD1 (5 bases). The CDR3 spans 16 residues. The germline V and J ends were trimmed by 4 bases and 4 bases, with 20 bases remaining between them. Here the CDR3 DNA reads TGTGCCAGCAGTTCAGGTGACAGTGCAGTGGGGTACGAGCAGTACTTC. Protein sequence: CASSSGDSAVGYEQYF.

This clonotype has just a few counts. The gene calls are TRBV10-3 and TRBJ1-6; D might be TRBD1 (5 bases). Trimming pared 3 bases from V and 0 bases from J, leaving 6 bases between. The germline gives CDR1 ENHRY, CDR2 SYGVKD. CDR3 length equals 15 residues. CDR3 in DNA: TGTGCCATCAGTGACGGGGGCTCCTATAATTCACCCCTCCACTTT. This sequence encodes CAISDGGSYNSPLHF.

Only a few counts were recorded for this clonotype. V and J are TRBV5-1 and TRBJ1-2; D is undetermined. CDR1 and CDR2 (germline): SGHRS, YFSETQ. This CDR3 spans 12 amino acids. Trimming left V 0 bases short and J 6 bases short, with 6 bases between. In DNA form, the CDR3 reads TGCGCCAGCAGCTTGGACGGAGATGGCTACACCTTC. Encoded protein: CASSLDGDGYTF.

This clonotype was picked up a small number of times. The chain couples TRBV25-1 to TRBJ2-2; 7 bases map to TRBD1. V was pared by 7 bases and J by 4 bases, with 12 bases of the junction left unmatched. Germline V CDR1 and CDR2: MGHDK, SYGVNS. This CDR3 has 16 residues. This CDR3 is CASTRQGGFGTGELFF. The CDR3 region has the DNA TGTGCCAGCACCAGACAGGGTGGTTTCGGCACCGGGGAGCTGTTTTTT.

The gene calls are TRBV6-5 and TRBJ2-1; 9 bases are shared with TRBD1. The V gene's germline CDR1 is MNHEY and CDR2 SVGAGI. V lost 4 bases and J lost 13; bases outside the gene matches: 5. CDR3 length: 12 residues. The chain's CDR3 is CASSSTGGSQFF. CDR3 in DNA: TGTGCCAGCAGTTCAACAGGGGGCTCTCAGTTCTTC.

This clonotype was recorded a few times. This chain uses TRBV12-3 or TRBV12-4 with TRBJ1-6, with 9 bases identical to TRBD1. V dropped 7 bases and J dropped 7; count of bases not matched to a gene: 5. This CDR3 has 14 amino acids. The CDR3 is CASKGGQGNSPLHF. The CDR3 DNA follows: TGTGCCAGCAAAGGAGGACAGGGGAATTCACCCCTCCACTTT.

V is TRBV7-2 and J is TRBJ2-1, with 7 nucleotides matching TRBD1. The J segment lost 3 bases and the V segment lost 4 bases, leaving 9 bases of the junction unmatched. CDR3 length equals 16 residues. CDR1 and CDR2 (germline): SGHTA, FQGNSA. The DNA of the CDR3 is TGTGCCAGCAGCTCCAGACAGGGTGGAAACTACAATGAGCAGTTCTTC. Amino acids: CASSSRQGGNYNEQFF.